The sequence of this T cell receptor beta chain was determined in a study of OX40 agonist ivuxolimab in advanced cancers. The overall study: Three patients, one with hepatocellular carcinoma and two with cutaneous melanoma, responded partially.

Data came from immunoSEQ multiplex PCR; TCRdb stores just in-frame clones and leaves some out. The data contain 35,000 or so clones, about 80% of them seen just once; the ten biggest clones take up over 20%. The length of the CDR3 is 14 residues. Broader study findings: In the 0.1-3.0 mg/kg groups, partial responders showed among the lowest expansion. Fewer expanded clones were found on average in CD4+ than in CD8+ T cells.

Comment on this clone: The antigen is undetermined.

The chain carries TRBV21-1 and TRBJ2-5; the D segment call TRBD1 is taken from the table without a DNA check. The tail of the sequence fits TRBJ2-7 better, so the J call may be wrong. TRBV21-1 is tagged as a pseudogene. The TCR was taken from an adult with an advanced solid tumor such as melanoma, head and neck, liver or kidney cancer. Sequencing was performed on CD4+ or CD8+ T cells sorted from blood, taken in a trial of the OX40 agonist ivuxolimab. The CDR3 DNA reads TGTGCCAGCAGGGGGACAGGGGAATCTTACGAGCAGTACTTC. It is translated as CASRGTGESYEQYF.